One sample yielded the 12 T cell receptor beta chains listed below, sequenced in a study of blood T cells in healthy people across ages. For the second PCR, which ran for about 7 to 11 cycles, a sample-barcoded 5' primer and a J-beta primer mix were used. TCRdb independently ran MiXCR on the 5' RACE reads; one entry per CDR3 protein. The data show 1.4 million to 1.5 million distinct CDR3 sequences, with roughly 40% seen just once and 7.9% held by the top ten. Material: blood. These TCRs come from a young woman in good health.

Notes on this clonotype: At one end the junction does not follow the germline gene, possibly because of a read error. The V gene is TRBV7-8, the J gene TRBJ2-7; D is ambiguous. There are 14 residues in the CDR3. Germline CDR1 reads SGHVS; CDR2 reads FQNEAQ. CDR3 protein: CTSSQPDRSYEQYF. In DNA form, the CDR3 reads TGTACCAGCAGCCAACCGGACCGCTCCTACGAGCAGTACTTC.

This clonotype was counted a few times. The rearrangement joins TRBV30 to TRBJ2-1, with 7 bases lining up with TRBD2. V gave up 0 bases and J gave up 4 bases; unmatched junction bases: 6. This CDR3 has 15 residues. The germline V gene encodes CDR1 GTSNPN and CDR2 SVGIG (reference sequence). For the CDR3, the DNA is TGTGCCTGGAGTGTACGCGGGAGTTTTTACAATGAGCAGTTCTTC. Translated: CAWSVRGSFYNEQFF.

The chain carries TRBV27 and TRBJ1-2; unclear D gene. Trimming left V 0 bases short and J 6 bases short, with 14 bases between. The CDR3 contains 15 residues. Per germline, CDR1 MNHEY and CDR2 SMNVEV (reference sequence). This chain's CDR3 is CASSLSRPGWDGYTF. CDR3 nucleotides: TGTGCCAGCAGTTTATCGAGGCCCGGGTGGGATGGCTACACCTTC.

The chain carries TRBV28 and TRBJ1-5; D may be TRBD1 (5 bases). Per the germline V gene, CDR1 is MDHEN and CDR2 is SYDVKM. This CDR3 is 16 amino acids long. V was shortened by 3 bases and J by 0 bases, with 12 bases between the two germline ends. The CDR3 spells CASSFLARASNQPQHF. The CDR3 DNA sequence: TGTGCCAGCAGTTTCCTGGCCAGGGCTAGCAATCAGCCCCAGCATTTT.

The chain has TRBV19 and TRBJ2-5; 10 bases are a match to TRBD2. Germline V CDR1 and CDR2: LNHDA, SQIVND (reference sequence). This CDR3 is built from 16 residues. The trim removed 5 bases at V and 3 bases at J, leaving 9 bases unmatched. In nucleotides, the CDR3 is TGTGCCAGTAGTGCCACGGGACTAGCGACGGAAGAGACCCAGTACTTC. It specifies CASSATGLATEETQYF.

The chain is built from TRBV20-1 and TRBJ1-4; the D gene is possibly TRBD1 (5 bases). CDR1 DFQATT and CDR2 SNEGSKA come from the germline V gene (reference sequence). V was clipped by 3 bases and J by 4 bases, with 9 bases between them. The CDR3 runs to 13 residues. CDR3 sequence: CSARRGNNEKLFF. The CDR3 nucleotides are TGCAGTGCTAGGAGGGGAAATAATGAAAAACTGTTTTTT.

The chain joins TRBV21-1 to TRBJ2-1; the D call in the table, TRBD2, was not verified against the DNA. TRBV21-1 is a documented pseudogene. This CDR3 contains 16 residues. In nucleotides, the CDR3 is TGTGCCAGCAGCAAAGAGGGACTAGCGGGAAGGAATGAGCAGTTCTTC. Residues: CASSKEGLAGRNEQFF.

This clonotype was seen at least ten times. J is TRBJ2-1 and V is TRBV6-1, with D unclear. The V and J ends lost 1 base and 4 bases respectively, with 5 bases between them. Germline lookup yields CDR1 MNHNS and CDR2 SASEGT. The CDR3 totals 13 residues. CDR3 protein: CASSEGAYNEQFF. The CDR3 DNA reads TGTGCCAGCAGTGAAGGGGCTTACAATGAGCAGTTCTTC.

The chain has TRBV7-9 and TRBJ1-1; the match to TRBD1 covers 8 bases. V shed 5 bases and J 3 bases; nucleotides not matched to a gene: 8. CDR1 and CDR2 (germline): SEHNR, FQNEAQ (reference sequence). The CDR3 is 15 residues long. CDR3 loop: CASSRGQGLYTEAFF. CDR3 bases: TGTGCCAGCAGCCGCGGACAGGGATTGTACACTGAAGCTTTCTTT.

The V gene is TRBV29-1, the J gene TRBJ2-1, with D perhaps assigned TRBD1 or TRBD2 (5 bases each). The CDR3 extends over 12 amino acids. Trimming pared 6 bases from V and 11 bases from J, leaving 17 bases between. The germline V gene encodes CDR1 SQVTM and CDR2 ANQGSEA. The CDR3 DNA follows: TGCAGCGTCCGAGGGTCTTGGGGGAAGCAGTTCTTC. Its protein is CSVRGSWGKQFF.

With regard to this clonotype: At one boundary the junction diverges from the germline segment, which might be a read error. The chain combines TRBV20-1 with TRBJ1-4, with TRBD1 matching over 9 bases. The CDR3 sequence is 15 residues long. CDR1 is DFQATT and CDR2 is SNEGSKA in the germline V gene (reference sequence). CDR3 nucleotides: TGCAGTGCTAGAACAACCGGGACAGGGAATGAAAAGCTGTTTTTT. The encoded protein is CSARTTGTGNEKLFF.

The chain employs TRBV29-1 and TRBJ1-5; TRBD1 might be the D (5 bases). Germline values: CDR1 SQVTM, CDR2 ANQGSEA. This CDR3 contains 16 residues. V was trimmed by 6 bases and J by 0 bases, leaving 18 bases between them. This CDR3 is CSVCRGFADSNQPQHF. In DNA, the CDR3 is TGCAGCGTGTGCCGGGGGTTCGCAGATAGCAATCAGCCCCAGCATTTT.